Listed below are T cell receptor beta chains from one sample, sequenced in a study of regulatory T cells in long-lasting Graves disease. TCRdb re-analysed the multiplex PCR reads in MiXCR, keeping a single row per CDR3 protein. The table includes approximately 400,000 distinct CDR3 sequences, more than 13% detected once. The same sample was also used in a study of T cells in Graves' hyperthyroidism and ophthalmopathy.

Specimen: peripheral blood mononuclear cells (PBMCs), collected at new diagnosis, from a patient treated with antithyroid drugs. These receptors were taken from a woman in her twenties or thirties with Graves disease. The CDR3 runs from the conserved cysteine through the conserved F or W. Each record gives: D gene, V gene, clone size, J gene, CDR3 protein, CDR3 DNA. D genes are given only for firm matches. Not all rows give a size; the values are once, few, many and, for expanded clones, a class.

D: -; V: TRBV18; size: -; J: TRBJ1-1; CDR3: CASSPKTSGDGTEAFF; DNA: TGTGCCAGCTCACCAAAAACTTCAGGGGATGGCACTGAAGCTTTCTTT
D: -; V: TRBV28; size: many; J: TRBJ2-2; CDR3: CASSQGAGGLTGELFF; DNA: TGTGCCAGCAGTCAGGGGGCGGGAGGACTCACCGGGGAGCTGTTTTTT
D: TRBD2; V: TRBV7-8; size: -; J: TRBJ2-1; CDR3: CASSYERSSGRGEQFF; DNA: TGTGCCAGCAGCTACGAGAGGTCTAGCGGGAGAGGTGAGCAGTTCTTC
D: -; V: TRBV15; size: many; J: TRBJ1-1; CDR3: CATSLRSNTEAFF; DNA: TGTGCCACCAGTTTAAGGTCGAACACTGAAGCTTTCTTT
D: -; V: TRBV5-1; size: few; J: TRBJ1-5; CDR3: CASSFAGDQPQHF; DNA: TGCGCCAGCAGCTTCGCAGGCGATCAGCCCCAGCATTTT
D: -; V: TRBV29-1; size: few; J: TRBJ2-3; CDR3: CSVGLDTQYF; DNA: TGCAGCGTTGGTCTGGATACGCAGTATTTT
D: -; V: TRBV9; size: few; J: TRBJ1-1; CDR3: CASSVMALNTEAFF; DNA: TGTGCCAGCAGCGTTATGGCCCTGAACACTGAAGCTTTCTTT
D: -; V: TRBV20-1; size: few; J: TRBJ1-3; CDR3: CSARDDSSGNTIYF; DNA: TGCAGTGCTAGAGACGACAGCTCTGGAAACACCATATATTTT
D: -; V: TRBV28; size: few; J: TRBJ1-2; CDR3: CASRIGGMALGGYTF; DNA: TGTGCCAGCAGGATCGGGGGGATGGCGTTAGGCGGCTACACCTTC
D: TRBD2; V: TRBV7-2; size: many; J: TRBJ2-1; CDR3: CASSTNSGAGGPNEQFF; DNA: TGTGCCAGCAGCACAAACTCGGGTGCGGGAGGGCCGAATGAGCAGTTCTTC
D: -; V: TRBV5-1; size: -; J: TRBJ2-2; CDR3: CASSATGSPPTGELFF; DNA: TGCGCCAGCAGCGCAACAGGGAGCCCGCCCACCGGGGAGCTGTTTTTT
D: -; V: TRBV7-9; size: many; J: TRBJ2-3; CDR3: CASSLQEGRKYF; DNA: TGTGCCAGCAGCTTACAGGAAGGTCGGAAGTATTTT
D: -; V: TRBV5-4; size: -; J: TRBJ2-7; CDR3: CASSPRDRYEQYF; DNA: TGTGCCAGCAGCCCCCGGGACCGCTACGAGCAGTACTTC
D: TRBD2; V: TRBV2; size: many; J: TRBJ2-1; CDR3: CASSGHWREGEQFF; DNA: TGTGCCAGCTCGGGTCATTGGCGGGAGGGCGAGCAGTTCTTC
D: TRBD2; V: TRBV13; size: few; J: TRBJ2-2; CDR3: CASSLELAGGGSGELFF; DNA: TGTGCCAGCAGCTTAGAACTAGCGGGAGGAGGAAGCGGGGAGCTGTTTTTT
D: -; V: TRBV7-8; size: -; J: TRBJ1-4; CDR3: CASSRGGVEKLFF; DNA: TGTGCCAGCAGCCGTGGGGGGGTAGAAAAACTGTTTTTT
D: -; V: TRBV9; size: few; J: TRBJ1-1; CDR3: CASSVGREGRAEAFF; DNA: TGTGCCAGCAGCGTCGGAAGGGAGGGACGGGCTGAAGCTTTCTTT
D: -; V: TRBV5-1; size: few; J: TRBJ2-7; CDR3: CASSPPRGEQYF; DNA: TGTGCCAGCAGCCCCCCGCGGGGCGAGCAGTACTTC
D: -; V: TRBV7-2; size: -; J: TRBJ2-5; CDR3: CASSLGERAQETQYF; DNA: TGTGCCAGCAGCTTAGGTGAAAGGGCGCAAGAGACCCAGTACTTC
D: -; V: TRBV27; size: many; J: TRBJ2-7; CDR3: CASHPEAVPTSYEQYF; DNA: TGTGCCAGCCATCCGGAGGCAGTTCCGACCTCCTACGAGCAGTACTTC
D: TRBD2; V: TRBV5-1; size: many; J: TRBJ2-7; CDR3: CASSLDSGRPPYEQYF; DNA: TGCGCCAGCAGCTTGGATAGCGGGAGGCCCCCCTACGAGCAGTACTTC
D: -; V: TRBV3-1; size: -; J: TRBJ2-7; CDR3: CASASGSYEQYF; DNA: TGTGCCAGTGCCTCAGGTTCCTACGAGCAGTACTTC
D: -; V: TRBV18; size: many; J: TRBJ1-1; CDR3: CASSPPLTDEAFF; DNA: TGTGCCAGCTCACCACCCCTGACAGATGAAGCTTTCTTT
D: TRBD2; V: TRBV12-3/TRBV12-4; size: few; J: TRBJ2-1; CDR3: CASSPGRVGNEQFF; DNA: TGTGCCAGCAGCCCCGGGAGGGTTGGTAATGAGCAGTTCTTC
D: TRBD1; V: TRBV9; size: many; J: TRBJ1-4; CDR3: CASSGQGIGNEKLFF; DNA: TGTGCCAGCAGCGGACAGGGAATTGGTAATGAAAAACTGTTTTTT
D: -; V: TRBV27; size: many; J: TRBJ1-1; CDR3: CASSLLGRGNTEAFF; DNA: TGTGCCAGCAGTTTATTGGGGAGGGGGAACACTGAAGCTTTCTTT
D: -; V: TRBV6-1; size: few; J: TRBJ2-7; CDR3: CASNFGRSSYEQYF; DNA: TGTGCCAGCAACTTTGGACGGAGCTCCTACGAGCAGTACTTC
D: -; V: TRBV6-1; size: many; J: TRBJ1-4; CDR3: CASSLTGNEKLFF; DNA: TGTGCCAGCAGTCTTACAGGGAATGAAAAACTGTTTTTT
D: -; V: TRBV2; size: -; J: TRBJ2-7; CDR3: CASTRDGSSFYYEQYF; DNA: TGTGCCAGTACCCGGGATGGGTCCAGCTTTTACTACGAGCAGTACTTC